This TCR beta chain was obtained from a study of blood T cell repertoires in COVID-19. The germline gives CDR1 SGHRS, CDR2 YFSETQ. This CDR3 comprises 17 residues. The J segment lost 2 bases and the V segment lost 1 base, leaving 6 bases of the junction unmatched. The protocol was immunoSEQ multiplex PCR, while the TCRdb copy is restricted to in-frame clones and leaves out a portion. Here the sample spans 450,000 or so clones, about 90% being singletons. This sequence originates from a man between 18 and 35 years old with COVID-19, enrolled during active disease. Specimen: peripheral blood. This chain links TRBV5-1 with TRBJ2-6, with 7 bases fitting TRBD2. CDR3 sequence (DNA): TGCGCCAGCAGCTTGAACGGACTAGGGGCTGGGGCCAACGTCCTGACTTTC. Amino acids: CASSLNGLGAGANVLTF.